This TCR beta chain was obtained from a study of cytomegalovirus exposure and HLA in healthy donors. The CDR3 consists of 13 residues. The junction had 7 bases not matched to a gene; V was cut back by 5 bases and J by 9 bases. The germline CDR1 and CDR2 sequences are MDHEN and SYDVKM. Both 60 Vbeta primers and 13 Jbeta primers went into the PCR. The protocol was immunoSEQ multiplex PCR, while the TCRdb copy is restricted to in-frame clones and leaves out a portion. The repertoire includes around 170,000 clones, around 83% of them detected once, and 0.7% to 0.95% sits in the top ten. The source material was PBMCs. The chain links TRBV28 to TRBJ2-1; TRBD2 matches 7 bases. The TCR sequence derives from a woman between 18 and 30 years old in good health and CMV-seronegative. CDR3 sequence (DNA): TGTGCCAGCAGTCCGGCGGGAGTAAGTGAGCAGTTCTTC. This gives the protein CASSPAGVSEQFF.